Each of the 7 T cell receptor beta chains below was sequenced from the same sample in a study of cytomegalovirus exposure and HLA in healthy donors. PCR amplification relied on 60 Vbeta primers (plus 13 Jbeta primers). Sequencing was performed with immunoSEQ multiplex PCR; in TCRdb, only in-frame clones are kept and a portion is missing. The table has 93,000 or so clones, around 67% seen once. Source material: PBMCs. These TCRs come from a woman in her forties or fifties in good health and CMV-seronegative.

This clone was seen a few times. The chain combines TRBV28 with TRBJ1-5, with D perhaps TRBD1 (6 bases). Germline assignment: CDR1 MDHEN and CDR2 SYDVKM. The CDR3 is made up of 16 amino acids. The V gene lost 4 bases and the J gene lost 4 bases, with 17 bases spanning the gap. The CDR3 here is CASSSTLAGANQPQHF. CDR3 nucleotide sequence: TGTGCCAGCAGTTCCACTTTAGCGGGGGCAAATCAGCCCCAGCATTTT.

This chain links TRBV4-2 with TRBJ1-3, with D maybe TRBD1 (5 bases). Looked up from germline, CDR1 is LGHNA and CDR2 is YNFKEQ. Trimming took 0 bases from V and 0 from J, leaving 12 bases between them. CDR3 size: 17 residues. The chain's CDR3 is CASSQEVQGYSGNTIYF. The CDR3 region has the DNA TGTGCCAGCAGCCAAGAGGTTCAGGGCTACTCTGGAAACACCATATATTTT.

This clone was seen only once. The chain recombines TRBV5-6 with TRBJ1-6, with a weak D call TRBD1 (6 bases). Germline V gene data show CDR1 as SGHDT and CDR2 as YYEEEE. This CDR3 region has 15 residues. The V and J ends lost 2 bases and 6 bases respectively, with 12 bases between them. DNA of the CDR3: TGTGCCAGCAGCTTCAGGGGATTGAGTAATTCACCCCTCCACTTT. The encoded protein is CASSFRGLSNSPLHF.

In its sample, this clone was seen once. In DNA form, the CDR3 reads TGTGCCAGTAAAACGGGGAGTTCAGATACGCAGTATTTT. This codes for CASKTGSSDTQYF. The chain recombines TRBV19 with TRBJ2-3, with D perhaps matching TRBD2 (5 bases). Between the trimmed V and J ends, which lost 7 bases and 4 bases, there was a span of 12 bases. The CDR3 runs to 13 residues. Per the germline V gene, CDR1 is LNHDA and CDR2 is SQIVND (reference sequence).

V is TRBV6-5 and J is TRBJ2-7; 8 bases agree with TRBD1. V trimming: 4 bases; J trimming: 1 base; junction bases outside the gene matches: 3. This CDR3 comprises 14 residues. CDR1 is MNHEY and CDR2 is SVGAGI in the germline V gene. Here the CDR3 reads CASSSGQASYEQYF. The DNA of the CDR3 is TGTGCCAGCAGTTCGGGACAGGCGTCCTACGAGCAGTACTTC.

The chain employs TRBV5-4 and TRBJ2-1; 12 bases agree with TRBD2. Germline V lookup: CDR1 SGHNT, CDR2 YYREEE (reference sequence). The CDR3 runs 17 residues. Trimming at V came to 0 bases and at J to 1 base, leaving 2 bases not matched to a gene. DNA for the CDR3: TGTGCCAGCAGCTTGGCTAGCGGGGGGGGGTCCTACAATGAGCAGTTCTTC. Its protein product is CASSLASGGGSYNEQFF.

The chain recombines TRBV15 with TRBJ2-7, with no clear D. In germline, CDR1 is LNHNV, CDR2 YYDKDF (reference sequence). Trimming shortened V by 5 bases and J by 1 base, and 15 bases separated the two germline ends. The CDR3 runs 15 residues. The CDR3 here is CATSLTPLTSYEQYF. CDR3 nucleotide sequence: TGTGCCACCAGCCTCACGCCACTCACTTCCTACGAGCAGTACTTC.